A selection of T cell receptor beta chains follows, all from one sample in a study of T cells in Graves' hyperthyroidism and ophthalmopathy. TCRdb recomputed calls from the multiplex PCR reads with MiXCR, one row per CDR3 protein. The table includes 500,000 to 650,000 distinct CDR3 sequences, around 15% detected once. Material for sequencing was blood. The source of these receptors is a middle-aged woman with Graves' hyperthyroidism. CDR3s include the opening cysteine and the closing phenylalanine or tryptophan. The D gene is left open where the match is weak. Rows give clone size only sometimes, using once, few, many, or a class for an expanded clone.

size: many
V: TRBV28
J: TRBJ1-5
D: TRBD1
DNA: TGTGCCAGCATCCCGGGACAGGGGCTAGGTCAGCCCCAGCATTTT
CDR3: CASIPGQGLGQPQHF

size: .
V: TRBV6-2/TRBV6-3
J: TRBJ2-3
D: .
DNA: TGTGCCAGCAGTTACAAGGGACTTTGGGGCGCAGATACGCAGTATTTT
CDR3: CASSYKGLWGADTQYF

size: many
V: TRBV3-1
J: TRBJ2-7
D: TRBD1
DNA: TGTGCCAGCAGCCAAACCGGGACAGGGGGCTACGAGCAGTACTTC
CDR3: CASSQTGTGGYEQYF

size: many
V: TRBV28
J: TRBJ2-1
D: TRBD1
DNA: TGTGCCAGCAGTTTAGGACAGGGGCCACACAATGAGCAGTTCTTC
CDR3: CASSLGQGPHNEQFF

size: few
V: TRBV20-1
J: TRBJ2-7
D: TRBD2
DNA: TGCAGTGCTGTCACTAGCGGCCAGAGATCCACGAGGTCCTACGAGCAGTACTTC
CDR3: CSAVTSGQRSTRSYEQYF

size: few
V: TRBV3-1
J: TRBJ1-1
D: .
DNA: TGTGCCAGCAGCCAAGGGATGGGGGGCACTGAAGCTTTCTTT
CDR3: CASSQGMGGTEAFF

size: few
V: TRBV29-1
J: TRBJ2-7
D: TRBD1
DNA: TGCAGCGTCTCGGGACAGGGCGACGAGCAGTACTTC
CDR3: CSVSGQGDEQYF

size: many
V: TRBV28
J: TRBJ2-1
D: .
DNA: TGTGCCAGCACCTTGGGGGACACCTACAATGAGCAGTTCTTC
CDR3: CASTLGDTYNEQFF

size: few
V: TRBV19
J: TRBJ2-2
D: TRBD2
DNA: TGTGCCAGCAGTGAAAACCCCGGGACTAGCGGGAGGTTTAGCGGGGAGCTGTTTTTT
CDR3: CASSENPGTSGRFSGELFF

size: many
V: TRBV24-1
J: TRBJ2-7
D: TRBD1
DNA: TGTGCCACCAGTGACTCGACAGGGTTCGGGGAGCAGTACTTC
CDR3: CATSDSTGFGEQYF

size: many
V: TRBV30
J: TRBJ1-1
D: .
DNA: TGTGCCTGGAGTGTACAGATGAACACTGAAGCTTTCTTT
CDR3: CAWSVQMNTEAFF

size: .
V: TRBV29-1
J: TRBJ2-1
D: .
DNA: TGCAGCGTTCTTGGGGGAGAGAGCAATGAGCAGTTCTTC
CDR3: CSVLGGESNEQFF

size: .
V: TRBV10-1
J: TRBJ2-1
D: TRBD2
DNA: TGCGCCAGCAGTGAAACGGGACTAGGAGAGGGAGAGCAGTTCTTC
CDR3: CASSETGLGEGEQFF

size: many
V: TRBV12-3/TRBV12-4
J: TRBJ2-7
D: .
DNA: TGTGCCAGCAGTTTAGGGGGCCTCAAGGTCGAGCAGTACTTC
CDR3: CASSLGGLKVEQYF

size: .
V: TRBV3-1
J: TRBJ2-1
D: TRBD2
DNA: TGTGCCAGCAGCCAAGAATCACTAGCGGGAGGGGGCGAGCAGTTCTTC
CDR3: CASSQESLAGGGEQFF

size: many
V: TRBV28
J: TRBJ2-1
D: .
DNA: TGTGCCAGCAGCACACCTGACTACTACAATGAGCAGTTCTTC
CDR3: CASSTPDYYNEQFF

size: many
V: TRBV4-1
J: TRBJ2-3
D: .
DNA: TGCGCCAGCAGCCAAGAGATCGTCGGAGACACAGATACGCAGTATTTT
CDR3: CASSQEIVGDTDTQYF

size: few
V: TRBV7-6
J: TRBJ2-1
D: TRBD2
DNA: TGTGCCAGCAGCTCCCAAGCGGGAGAAACAGCCAATGAGCAGTTCTTC
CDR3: CASSSQAGETANEQFF

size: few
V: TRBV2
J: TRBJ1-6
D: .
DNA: TGTGCCAGCAGTGAAGGGTTTAATTCACCCCTCCACTTT
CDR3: CASSEGFNSPLHF

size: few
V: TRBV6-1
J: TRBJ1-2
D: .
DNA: TGTGCCAGCAGCCCCCCGGGGGGGGGCAATGGCTACACCTTC
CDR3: CASSPPGGGNGYTF

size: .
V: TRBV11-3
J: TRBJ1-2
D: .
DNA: TGTGCCAGCAGCTTCCTAGGAAGTTCTGTCTACACCTTC
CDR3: CASSFLGSSVYTF

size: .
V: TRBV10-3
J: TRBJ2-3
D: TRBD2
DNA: TGTGCCATCCGGGGCGGGAGGGGCACAGATACGCAGTATTTT
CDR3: CAIRGGRGTDTQYF

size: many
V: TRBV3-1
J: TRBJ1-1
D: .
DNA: TGTGCCAGCAGCCAAGTGGAGGGGGACACTGAAGCTTTCTTT
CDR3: CASSQVEGDTEAFF

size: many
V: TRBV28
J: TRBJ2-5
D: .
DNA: TGTGCCAGCAGTGGGTACCAAGAGACCCAGTACTTC
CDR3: CASSGYQETQYF

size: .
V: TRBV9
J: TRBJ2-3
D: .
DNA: TGTGCCAGCAGCGCTCGCCTGGGGATTGCAGATACGCAGTATTTT
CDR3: CASSARLGIADTQYF

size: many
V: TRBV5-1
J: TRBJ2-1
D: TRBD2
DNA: TGTGCCAGCAGCTCACGGACTAGCGGCAATGAGCAGTTCTTC
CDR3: CASSSRTSGNEQFF

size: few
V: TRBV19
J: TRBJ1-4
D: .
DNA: TGTGCCAGTAGTATAGTTTACAGCGCGGGAGGTGCAACTAATGAAAAACTGTTTTTT
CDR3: CASSIVYSAGGATNEKLFF

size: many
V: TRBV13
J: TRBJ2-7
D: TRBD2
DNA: TGTGCCAGCAGCTTAGATCCCGGGACTAGCGGTCCGCAGTACTTC
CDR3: CASSLDPGTSGPQYF

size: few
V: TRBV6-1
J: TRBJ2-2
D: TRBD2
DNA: TGTGCCAGCGGAAACAAGGCGGGAGCCGCGAACACCGGGGAGCTGTTTTTT
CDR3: CASGNKAGAANTGELFF

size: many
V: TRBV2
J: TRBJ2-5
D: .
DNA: TGTGCCAGCAGCGGACGCCTCCAAGAGACCCAGTACTTC
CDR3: CASSGRLQETQYF

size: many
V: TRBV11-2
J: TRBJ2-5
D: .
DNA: TGTGCCAGCAGCCAGGAAGGGCGGATCCAAGAGACCCAGTACTTC
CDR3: CASSQEGRIQETQYF

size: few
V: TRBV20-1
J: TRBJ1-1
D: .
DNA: TGCAGTGCTAGATCAGGGACGGTGACTGAAGCTTTCTTT
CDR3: CSARSGTVTEAFF

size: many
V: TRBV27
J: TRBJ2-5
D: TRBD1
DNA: TGTGCCAGCAGTTTATCGCCAGGGGGAAACCAAGAGACCCAGTACTTC
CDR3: CASSLSPGGNQETQYF

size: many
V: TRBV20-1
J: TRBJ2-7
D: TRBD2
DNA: TGCAGTGCTAGAGATCGGGAGGACGAGCAGTACTTC
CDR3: CSARDREDEQYF

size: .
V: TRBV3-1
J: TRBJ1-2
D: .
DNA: TGTGCCTGCAGCCTCTCTCAGAGCAAGGGGGGCTACACCTTC
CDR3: CACSLSQSKGGYTF

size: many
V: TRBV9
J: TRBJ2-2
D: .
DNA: TGTGCCAGCAGCGTAGAATTAGTTGCCGGGGAGCTGTTTTTT
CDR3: CASSVELVAGELFF

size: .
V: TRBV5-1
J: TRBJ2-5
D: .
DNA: TGCGCCAGCAGCTCGGGGGTCGGGACTCACCTCCAAGAGACCCAGTACTTC
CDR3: CASSSGVGTHLQETQYF

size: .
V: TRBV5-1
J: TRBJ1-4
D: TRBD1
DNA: TGCGCCAGCAGCACGACCGGGACAGGTGGTGAAAAACTGTTTTTT
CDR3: CASSTTGTGGEKLFF

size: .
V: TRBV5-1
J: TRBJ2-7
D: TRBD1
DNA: TGCGCCAGCAGCCCACGGACAGGGGGCGAGAACGAGCAGTACTTC
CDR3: CASSPRTGGENEQYF

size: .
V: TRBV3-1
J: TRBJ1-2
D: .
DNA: TGTGCCAGCAGCCAAGATTCGGGGGCGCGGGGCTACACCTTC
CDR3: CASSQDSGARGYTF